The present T cell receptor beta chain was sequenced within a study of blood T cell repertoires in COVID-19. Sequencing was performed with immunoSEQ multiplex PCR; in TCRdb, only in-frame clones are kept and a portion is missing. Of a few hundred thousand clones listed, roughly 86% are singletons. There are 11 residues in the CDR3. Per germline, CDR1 LGHDT and CDR2 YNNKEL (reference sequence). The V end was cut by 3 bases, the J end by 7 bases, with 4 bases between. The sequence derives from a woman aged 30 to 39 who had recovered from COVID-19. What was sequenced was PBMCs or T cells enriched from blood (not recorded which). The rearrangement joins TRBV3-1 (or the pseudogene TRBV3-2) to TRBJ2-1, with D uncertain. DNA for the CDR3: TGTGCCAGCAGCCACACAAATGAGCAGTTCTTC. Encoded protein: CASSHTNEQFF.